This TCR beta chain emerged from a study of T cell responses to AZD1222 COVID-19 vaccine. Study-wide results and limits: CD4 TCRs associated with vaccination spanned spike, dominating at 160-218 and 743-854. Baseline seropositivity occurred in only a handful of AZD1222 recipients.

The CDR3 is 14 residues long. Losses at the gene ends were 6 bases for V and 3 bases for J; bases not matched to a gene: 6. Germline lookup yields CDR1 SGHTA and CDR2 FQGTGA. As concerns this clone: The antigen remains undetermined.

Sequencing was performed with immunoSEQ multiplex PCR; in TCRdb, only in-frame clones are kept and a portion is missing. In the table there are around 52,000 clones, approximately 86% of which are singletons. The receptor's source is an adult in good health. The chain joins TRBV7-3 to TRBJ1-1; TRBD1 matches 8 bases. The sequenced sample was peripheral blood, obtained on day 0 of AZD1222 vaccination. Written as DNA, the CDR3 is TGTGCCAGCAGTCAAGGACAGGGTTACACTGAAGCTTTCTTT. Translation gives CASSQGQGYTEAFF.